This T cell receptor beta chain was sequenced for a study of Tregs in tolerant kidney transplant recipients. General study findings and limits: Tregs expanded with activated donor B cells seemed most donor-specific. The small number of patients limits these findings pending further validation.

The CDR3 consists of 15 residues. Looked up from germline, CDR1 is SGHDT and CDR2 is YYEEEE. Losses at the gene ends were 0 bases for V and 6 bases for J; bases not matched to a gene: 7. Method: immunoSEQ multiplex PCR; TCRdb's copy keeps in-frame clones and lacks some. The sample shows roughly 18,000 clones, roughly 82% of them seen only once. Notes on this clone: Its antigen remains unknown.

Regulatory T cells were sorted from thawed PBMCs rested overnight at 37°C with about 210 IU/ml IL-2. The gene calls are TRBV5-6 and TRBJ1-2, with TRBD1 matching 8 bases. This clonotype was sampled from a human donor in good health. The sample taken for sequencing was Tregs from blood. CDR3 in DNA: TGTGCCAGCAGCTTGGATTTGGACAGGGTAAATGGCTACACCTTC. As protein: CASSLDLDRVNGYTF.